The sequence of this T cell receptor beta chain was determined in a study of T cells after yellow fever vaccination. The CDR3 has 12 amino acids. CDR1 is ENHRY, CDR2 SYGVKD, per germline. Trimming pared 6 bases from V and 8 bases from J, leaving 11 bases between. Each CDR3 protein gets one entry after TCRdb re-called the 5' RACE reads with MiXCR. Of about 300,000 distinct CDR3 sequences listed, around 10% were seen once; the top ten hold 3% to 3.5%. This clonotype came up many times. The chain carries TRBV10-3 and TRBJ2-1, with D possibly being TRBD2 (7 bases). Source: CD4+ T cells sorted from PBMCs, taken 5 days after the yellow fever booster vaccination. This TCR was recovered from a young man who received the YFV17D yellow fever vaccine. The CDR3 DNA reads as TGTGCCATCAGCCGGGGGGCCCATGAGCAGTTCTTC. Amino acids: CAISRGAHEQFF.